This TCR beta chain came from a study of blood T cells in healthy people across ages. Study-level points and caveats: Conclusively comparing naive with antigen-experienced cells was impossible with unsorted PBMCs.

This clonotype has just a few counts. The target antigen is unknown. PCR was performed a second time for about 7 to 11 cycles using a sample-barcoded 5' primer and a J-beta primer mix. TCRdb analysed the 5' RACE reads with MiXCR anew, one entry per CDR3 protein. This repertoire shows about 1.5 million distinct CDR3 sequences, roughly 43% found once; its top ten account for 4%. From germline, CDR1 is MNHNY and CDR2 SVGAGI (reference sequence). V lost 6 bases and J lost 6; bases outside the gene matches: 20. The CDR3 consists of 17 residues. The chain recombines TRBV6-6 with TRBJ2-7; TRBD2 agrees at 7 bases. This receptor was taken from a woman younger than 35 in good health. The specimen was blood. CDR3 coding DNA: TGTGCCAGCAGCCAACCGGGGGGAGGGGACTCAGCGTCCGAGCAGTACTTC. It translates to CASSQPGGGDSASEQYF.